Below are 25 T cell receptor beta chains sequenced from a single sample in a study of human T cells and chemical hapten exposure. MiXCR was run by TCRdb on the RACE reads, yielding one entry per CDR3 protein. The repertoire has tens of thousands of distinct CDR3 sequences, approximately 3.4% of them found once; the top ten carry about 7.4%. Time point denoted: patch test 2, 6 weeks after DPC sensitization. Treatment noted: therapeutic diphenylcyclopropenone sensitization with weekly scalp DPC. Material: whole blood, obtained in connection with sensitization to the hapten diphenylcyclopropenone (DPC). The source of these receptors is a man aged 35-49 years with alopecia areata. Some clones in this sample may be carry-over from other donors' samples.

This clonotype was detected ten times or more. The rearrangement links TRBV18 to TRBJ1-1, with unresolved D. The V end was cut by 1 base, the J end by 4 bases, with 10 bases between. Germline V lookup: CDR1 KGHSH, CDR2 LQKENI. This CDR3 is 14 amino acids long. The CDR3 loop is CASSPQGWGTEAFF. In DNA, the CDR3 is TGTGCCAGCTCACCACAGGGATGGGGCACTGAAGCTTTCTTT. Variable domain in full (rest from reference TRBV18 and TRBJ1-1): NAGVMQNPRHLVRRRGQEARLRCSPMKGHSHVYWYRQLPEEGLKFMVYLQKENIIDESGMPKERFSAEFPKEGPSILRIQQVVRGDSAAYFCASSPQGWGTEAFFGQGTRLTVV.

This clonotype was counted ten times or more. The CDR3 is CASSQATSGRTDTQYF. The DNA for the CDR3 is TGTGCCAGCAGCCAAGCCACTAGCGGACGCACAGATACGCAGTATTTT. The V call is TRBV3-1, the J call TRBJ2-3, with 8 bases lining up with TRBD2. V lost 1 base and J lost 1; bases outside the gene matches: 4. Germline values: CDR1 LGHDT, CDR2 YNNKEL (reference sequence). The CDR3 spans 16 residues.

This clonotype showed up many times. J is TRBJ1-1 and V is TRBV29-1; D not certain. The length of the CDR3 is 11 residues. V lost 4 bases and J 5 bases, leaving 8 bases between the germline ends. Germline V gene data show CDR1 as SQVTM and CDR2 as ANQGSEA. CDR3: CSVGLSTEAFF. In DNA form, the CDR3 reads TGCAGCGTTGGTTTGAGTACTGAAGCTTTCTTT.

This clonotype was seen at least ten times. CDR3 region: CASSFVSQETQYF. CDR3 DNA sequence: TGTGCCAGCAGCTTTGTTAGTCAAGAGACCCAGTACTTC. The chain recombines TRBV11-2 with TRBJ2-5; D not certain. V lost 3 bases and J 2 bases, leaving 7 bases between the germline ends. From germline, CDR1 is SGHAT and CDR2 FQNNGV. The CDR3 covers 13 residues.

In the case of this clonotype: Given a much more abundant clone one base away, this may be a read error. The CDR3 spells CANSFRQGAKNIQYF. CDR3 bases: TGTGCCAACAGCTTCCGACAGGGAGCCAAAAACATTCAGTACTTC. The chain joins TRBV7-9 to TRBJ2-4; 7 nucleotides agree with TRBD1. The germline gives CDR1 SEHNR, CDR2 FQNEAQ (reference sequence). The CDR3 loop spans 15 amino acids. The full variable domain, with the rest looked up from reference TRBV7-9 and TRBJ2-4, is DTGVSQNPRHKITKRGQNVTFRCDPISEHNRLYWYRQTLGQGPEFLTYFQNEAQLEKSRLLSDRFSAERPKGSFSTLEIQRTEQGDSAMYLCANSFRQGAKNIQYFGAGTRLSVL.

In this sample, this clonotype turned up many times. The chain joins TRBV4-1 to TRBJ2-3, with D perhaps assigned TRBD1 or TRBD2 (6 bases each). Germline V gives CDR1 MGHRA, CDR2 YSYEKL. This CDR3 is built from 15 residues. V lost 0 bases, J lost 4 bases, and 11 bases lay in between. CDR3 region: CASSQDEGGPDTQYF. The CDR3 region has the DNA TGCGCCAGCAGCCAAGATGAGGGGGGACCAGATACGCAGTATTTT.

This clonotype was detected many times. The chain combines TRBV20-1 with TRBJ2-5, with D tentatively TRBD2 (6 bases). V was shortened by 5 bases and J by 4 bases, with 14 bases between the two germline ends. This CDR3 is built from 13 residues. CDR1 is DFQATT and CDR2 is SNEGSKA in the germline V gene (reference sequence). Here the CDR3 reads CSAPQPGGETQYF. The CDR3 DNA reads as TGCAGTGCTCCACAGCCCGGGGGAGAGACCCAGTACTTC.

This clonotype has a count of ten or more. The chain couples TRBV20-1 to TRBJ2-3; 7 bases map to TRBD2. Germline V CDR1 and CDR2: DFQATT, SNEGSKA (reference sequence). This CDR3 comprises 16 residues. Trimming at V came to 2 bases and at J to 0 bases, leaving 8 bases not matched to a gene. The CDR3 nucleotides read TGCAGTGCTAGACCCATAGCGGGCCCTAGCACAGATACGCAGTATTTT. As protein: CSARPIAGPSTDTQYF.

This clonotype was seen many times. The rearrangement links TRBV5-1 to TRBJ2-1, with D perhaps TRBD2 (5 bases). The CDR3 sequence is 19 residues long. CDR1 is SGHRS, CDR2 YFSETQ, per germline. Trimming cost V 0 bases and J 0 bases, with 19 bases left between them. This CDR3 is CASSLAEGTAFSSYNEQFF. As DNA, the CDR3 is TGCGCCAGCAGCTTGGCCGAGGGAACGGCCTTCAGCTCCTACAATGAGCAGTTCTTC.

This clonotype was recorded at least ten times. This chain links TRBV12-3 or TRBV12-4 with TRBJ1-4; tentatively, D is TRBD1 (5 bases). This CDR3 has 13 amino acids. Trimming shortened V by 3 bases and J by 7 bases, and 9 bases separated the two germline ends. CDR3 protein: CASSFSGLEKLFF. The CDR3 nucleotides are TGTGCCAGCAGTTTTTCGGGGCTTGAAAAACTGTTTTTT.

The gene calls are TRBV15 and TRBJ1-5; D remains unclear. Looked up from germline, CDR1 is LNHNV and CDR2 is YYDKDF (reference sequence). V lost 1 base and J 1 base, leaving 5 bases between the germline ends. The CDR3 totals 14 residues. The DNA of the CDR3 is TGTGCCACCAGCAGAGGGGAAAGCAATCAGCCCCAGCATTTT. This gives the protein CATSRGESNQPQHF.

In its sample, this clonotype was seen many times. This sequence joins TRBV2 and TRBJ2-1; 12 bases map to TRBD1. Per the germline V gene, CDR1 is SNHLY and CDR2 is FYNNEI. This CDR3 comprises 13 residues. V lost 10 bases, J lost 8 bases, and 6 bases stayed unmatched. In DNA, the CDR3 is TGTGCCACCTCCGGGACAGGGGGCCATGAGCAGTTCTTC. As protein: CATSGTGGHEQFF.

There are many counts of this clonotype. The rearrangement links TRBV12-3 or TRBV12-4 to TRBJ2-1; 14 bases align to TRBD2. With 5 bases clipped from V and 7 bases from J, the junction kept 4 bases outside the gene matches. CDR3 length equals 15 residues. The CDR3 coding sequence is TGTGCCAGCAGTCAGACTAGCGGGAGGGAGAATGAGCAGTTCTTC. Its translation: CASSQTSGRENEQFF.

This clonotype has more than one count but fewer than ten. The chain uses TRBV19 and TRBJ1-5, with D tentatively TRBD1 (6 bases). Germline V gene lookup returns CDR1 LNHDA and CDR2 SQIVND (reference sequence). The CDR3 is 16 amino acids. V lost 5 bases, J lost 6 bases, and 20 bases lay in between. The CDR3 protein is CASSVQAGASGQPQHF. Written as DNA, the CDR3 is TGTGCCAGTAGTGTCCAGGCGGGGGCATCGGGTCAGCCCCAGCATTTT.

This clonotype was found many times. This chain connects TRBV20-1 to TRBJ1-5; D unresolved. The germline CDR1 and CDR2 sequences are DFQATT and SNEGSKA (reference sequence). The CDR3 is 11 amino acids. V lost 3 bases, J lost 6 bases, and 6 bases lay in between. The CDR3 nucleotides are TGCAGTGCTAGGGCGACTCAGCCCCAGCATTTT. Its protein product is CSARATQPQHF.

This clonotype was picked up many times. CDR3 coding DNA: TGCGCCAGCAGCCTTCACGGGGCCTACGAGCAGTACTTC. Protein: CASSLHGAYEQYF. This chain connects TRBV5-1 to TRBJ2-7; TRBD2 is a possible D gene (5 bases). This CDR3 spans 13 amino acids. CDR1 and CDR2 from the germline V gene are SGHRS and YFSETQ. V lost 4 bases and J lost 2, with 10 bases in between.

The sample holds many counts of this clonotype. This chain uses TRBV5-4 with TRBJ2-7; D gene ambiguous. The germline gives CDR1 SGHNT, CDR2 YYREEE (reference sequence). There are 12 residues in the CDR3. V was pared by 3 bases and J by 2 bases, with 6 bases between. The CDR3 reads CASSSPPYEQYF. As DNA, the CDR3 is TGTGCCAGCAGCTCGCCGCCCTACGAGCAGTACTTC.

This clonotype was observed at least ten times. The chain carries TRBV11-1 and TRBJ2-7, with a weak D call TRBD2 (5 bases). Trimming pared 1 base from V and 3 bases from J, leaving 10 bases between. The CDR3 runs 14 residues. Germline V gene sequence: CDR1 SGHAT, CDR2 FQDESV (reference sequence). CDR3 sequence reads: CASSLGLNDYEQYF. The CDR3 DNA sequence: TGTGCCAGCAGCTTAGGACTAAACGACTACGAGCAGTACTTC.

This clonotype was detected many times. The rearrangement joins TRBV29-1 to TRBJ2-7, with a weak D call TRBD2 (6 bases). V was clipped by 6 bases and J by 1 base, with 13 bases between them. CDR3 length equals 13 residues. The germline gives CDR1 SQVTM, CDR2 ANQGSEA. Here the CDR3 DNA reads TGCAGCGTCGAGGAGGGGAGATCCTACGAGCAGTACTTC. Residues: CSVEEGRSYEQYF.

This clonotype has ten or more counts. The chain has TRBV29-1 and TRBJ2-7; 10 bases are shared with TRBD2. CDR3 length equals 13 residues. Germline CDR1 is SQVTM and CDR2 is ANQGSEA. Trimming removed 4 bases from V and 4 bases from J; junction bases left unmatched: 4. The DNA of the CDR3 is TGCAGCGTTGTAAGCGGGAGGGAGTACGAGCAGTACTTC. This codes for CSVVSGREYEQYF.

This clonotype was observed a few times. The J gene is TRBJ2-3, the V gene TRBV5-6; 7 nucleotides agree with TRBD1. Germline CDR1 reads SGHDT; CDR2 reads YYEEEE. The CDR3 covers 14 residues. Trimming at V came to 4 bases and at J to 0 bases, leaving 2 bases not matched to a gene. The CDR3 coding sequence is TGTGCCAGCAGCGAGGGACAGAGCACAGATACGCAGTATTTT. Protein sequence: CASSEGQSTDTQYF.

This clonotype is labeled as medium-sized (0.01 to 0.1%). The rearrangement links TRBV6-5 to TRBJ2-4; the match to TRBD2 covers 11 bases. CDR1 and CDR2 from the germline V gene are MNHEY and SVGAGI. The CDR3 extends over 15 amino acids. V was clipped by 6 bases and J by 8 bases; unmatched bases: 9. The CDR3 reads CASRGLAGGMDIQYF. The CDR3 DNA reads as TGTGCCAGCAGAGGCCTAGCGGGAGGTATGGACATTCAGTACTTC.

CDR3 in amino acids: CASSIDRTGANTGELFF. Here the CDR3 DNA reads TGTGCCAGTAGTATAGACCGGACAGGGGCGAACACCGGGGAGCTGTTTTTT. The chain combines TRBV19 with TRBJ2-2, with 9 bases identical to TRBD1. J lost 0 bases, V lost 0 bases, and 2 bases had no gene match. The CDR3 extends over 17 amino acids. Germline CDR1 is LNHDA and CDR2 is SQIVND (reference sequence).

This clonotype was detected many times. The rearrangement links TRBV12-3 or TRBV12-4 to TRBJ2-2; 13 bases are a match to TRBD2. CDR3 length: 14 residues. J lost 6 bases, V lost 6 bases, and 1 base had no gene match. The CDR3, as DNA: TGTGCCAGCAGGGGACTAGCGGGGCCCGGGGAGCTGTTTTTT. Translated, it gives CASRGLAGPGELFF.

This clonotype occurred many times. This chain links TRBV3-1 with TRBJ2-1; tentative D call: TRBD2 (6 bases). CDR3 length: 15 amino acids. Germline V lookup: CDR1 LGHDT, CDR2 YNNKEL (reference sequence). V dropped 1 base and J dropped 5 bases, with 12 bases sitting between them. CDR3 sequence: CASSQGTGLNNEQFF. The CDR3 DNA reads TGTGCCAGCAGCCAAGGAACTGGACTAAACAATGAGCAGTTCTTC.